Listed below are T cell receptor beta chains from one sample, sequenced in a study of Ad26.COV2.S vaccination and SARS-CoV-2 variants. Using immunoSEQ multiplex PCR, the repertoire was profiled, and TCRdb retains in-frame clones only, with some absent. The sample includes 350,000 to 500,000 clones, approximately 90% seen only once; the top ten take 3.5% to 4%. This material consisted of peripheral blood, taken in a trial of Ad26.COV2.S vaccine versus placebo. Receptor source: a person aged 18-60 years who received the Ad26.COV2.S COVID-19 vaccine or a placebo. Both conserved end residues are part of each CDR3. The order of the fields is clone size, CDR3 length, D gene, V gene, J gene, CDR3 DNA, CDR3 protein. D genes are given only for firm matches. Some rows have no size entry. The others give once, few or many, or a class for an expanded clone.

clone size: -; CDR3 length: 14; D gene: TRBD1; V gene: TRBV6-5; J gene: TRBJ2-7; CDR3 DNA: TGTGCCAGCAGTCGTGACAGGGAGCCCTACGAGCAGTACTTC; CDR3 protein: CASSRDREPYEQYF
clone size: -; CDR3 length: 14; D gene: -; V gene: TRBV7-9; J gene: TRBJ1-3; CDR3 DNA: TGTGCCAGCAGCTTGGGGACTCTAGGAAACACCATATATTTT; CDR3 protein: CASSLGTLGNTIYF
clone size: -; CDR3 length: 13; D gene: -; V gene: TRBV5-4; J gene: TRBJ2-5; CDR3 DNA: TGTGCCAGCAGCTTGGGGGCGGGAGAGACCCAGTACTTC; CDR3 protein: CASSLGAGETQYF
clone size: -; CDR3 length: 13; D gene: -; V gene: TRBV5-6; J gene: TRBJ1-4; CDR3 DNA: TGTGCCAGCAGCTGGGCAGGAAATGAAAAACTGTTTTTT; CDR3 protein: CASSWAGNEKLFF
clone size: -; CDR3 length: 14; D gene: TRBD1; V gene: TRBV5-8; J gene: TRBJ1-5; CDR3 DNA: TGTGCCAGCAGCCCAAGGACAGGGAGTCAGCCCCAGCATTTT; CDR3 protein: CASSPRTGSQPQHF
clone size: -; CDR3 length: 15; D gene: TRBD1; V gene: TRBV7-2; J gene: TRBJ2-1; CDR3 DNA: TGTGCCAGCAGCTTCACCGGGACAGGACACAATGAGCAGTTCTTC; CDR3 protein: CASSFTGTGHNEQFF
clone size: -; CDR3 length: 15; D gene: TRBD1; V gene: TRBV19; J gene: TRBJ2-1; CDR3 DNA: TGTGCCAGTAGTAATACAGGGGGAACCTACAATGAGCAGTTCTTC; CDR3 protein: CASSNTGGTYNEQFF
clone size: -; CDR3 length: 15; D gene: -; V gene: TRBV7-2; J gene: TRBJ1-6; CDR3 DNA: TGTGCCAGCAGCCCCAACGGGGGAGGGGATTCACCCCTCCACTTT; CDR3 protein: CASSPNGGGDSPLHF
clone size: once; CDR3 length: 15; D gene: -; V gene: TRBV13; J gene: TRBJ2-7; CDR3 DNA: TGTGCCAGCAGCTTAGAAGTCCGGCTGTCCTACGAGCAGTACTTC; CDR3 protein: CASSLEVRLSYEQYF
clone size: -; CDR3 length: 17; D gene: TRBD2; V gene: TRBV18; J gene: TRBJ2-5; CDR3 DNA: TGTGCCAGCTCACCCCTAGCGGGGGGACCGTACCAAGAGACCCAGTACTTC; CDR3 protein: CASSPLAGGPYQETQYF
clone size: once; CDR3 length: 14; D gene: -; V gene: TRBV7-2; J gene: TRBJ1-2; CDR3 DNA: TGTGCCAGCACCTTTCGAGGCGCACGTGGAGGCTACACCTTC; CDR3 protein: CASTFRGARGGYTF
clone size: -; CDR3 length: 15; D gene: TRBD2; V gene: TRBV4-2; J gene: TRBJ2-5; CDR3 DNA: TGTGCCAGCAGCCAAGATCCGGGGGGGTGGGAGACCCAGTACTTC; CDR3 protein: CASSQDPGGWETQYF
clone size: -; CDR3 length: 14; D gene: TRBD1; V gene: TRBV6-1; J gene: TRBJ1-1; CDR3 DNA: TGTGCCAGCAGTGAGCCGACAGGGCTCACTGAAGCTTTCTTT; CDR3 protein: CASSEPTGLTEAFF
clone size: -; CDR3 length: 13; D gene: -; V gene: TRBV28; J gene: TRBJ1-3; CDR3 DNA: TGTGCCAGCTCTGACAGCGCTGGAAACACCATATATTTT; CDR3 protein: CASSDSAGNTIYF
clone size: -; CDR3 length: 16; D gene: TRBD1; V gene: TRBV3-1/TRBV3-2; J gene: TRBJ1-2; CDR3 DNA: TGTGCCAGCAGCCGGGGACAGGGGACAGCTAACTATGGCTACACCTTC; CDR3 protein: CASSRGQGTANYGYTF
clone size: once; CDR3 length: 15; D gene: TRBD1; V gene: TRBV29-1; J gene: TRBJ2-7; CDR3 DNA: TGCAGCGTACCGTGGTGGGGACAGGGGGCTTACGAGCAGTACTTC; CDR3 protein: CSVPWWGQGAYEQYF
clone size: -; CDR3 length: 18; D gene: -; V gene: TRBV6-2/TRBV6-3; J gene: TRBJ2-4; CDR3 DNA: TGTGCCAGCAGTTACTCTGCCGCAGGTGTGGCGGCCAAAAACATTCAGTACTTC; CDR3 protein: CASSYSAAGVAAKNIQYF
clone size: -; CDR3 length: 15; D gene: TRBD1; V gene: TRBV15; J gene: TRBJ2-1; CDR3 DNA: TGTGCCACCAGCTCCCGGGACAGGGTATCTAATGAGCAGTTCTTC; CDR3 protein: CATSSRDRVSNEQFF
clone size: few; CDR3 length: 13; D gene: TRBD1; V gene: TRBV10-3; J gene: TRBJ1-1; CDR3 DNA: TGTGCCAGCAGAGACAGGGGCGGCACTGAAGCTTTCTTT; CDR3 protein: CASRDRGGTEAFF
clone size: -; CDR3 length: 15; D gene: TRBD1; V gene: TRBV27; J gene: TRBJ2-7; CDR3 DNA: TGTGCCAGCAGTACAGGGGGGCAGGTGGGCTACGAGCAGTACTTC; CDR3 protein: CASSTGGQVGYEQYF
clone size: -; CDR3 length: 15; D gene: -; V gene: TRBV7-2; J gene: TRBJ2-3; CDR3 DNA: TGTGCCAGCAGCCCAACGACGGGGAACACAGATACGCAGTATTTT; CDR3 protein: CASSPTTGNTDTQYF
clone size: once; CDR3 length: 17; D gene: -; V gene: TRBV27; J gene: TRBJ1-5; CDR3 DNA: TGTGCCAGCAGTTTAATCCTTCGGCCGTATGAGAATCAGCCCCAGCATTTT; CDR3 protein: CASSLILRPYENQPQHF
clone size: -; CDR3 length: 15; D gene: -; V gene: TRBV28; J gene: TRBJ1-5; CDR3 DNA: TGTGCCAGCAGTTTAGGCGGGTGGGGTAGCCAGCCCCAGCATTTT; CDR3 protein: CASSLGGWGSQPQHF
clone size: -; CDR3 length: 13; D gene: -; V gene: TRBV27; J gene: TRBJ2-1; CDR3 DNA: TGTGCCAGTCGAGGGGGGGTCTACAATGAGCAGTTCTTC; CDR3 protein: CASRGGVYNEQFF
clone size: few; CDR3 length: 14; D gene: -; V gene: TRBV4-3; J gene: TRBJ2-3; CDR3 DNA: TGCGCCAGCAGCCAAGATTTGGAGCTTCGTACGCAGTATTTT; CDR3 protein: CASSQDLELRTQYF
clone size: -; CDR3 length: 15; D gene: TRBD2; V gene: TRBV18; J gene: TRBJ2-3; CDR3 DNA: TGTGCCAGCTCACCAAGCGGGGGTCCCCCAGATACGCAGTATTTT; CDR3 protein: CASSPSGGPPDTQYF
clone size: -; CDR3 length: 16; D gene: TRBD1; V gene: TRBV2; J gene: TRBJ1-4; CDR3 DNA: TGTGCCAGCAGTGAACGGCGGGGACAGGGCGGCGGAAAACTGTTTTTT; CDR3 protein: CASSERRGQGGGKLFF
clone size: -; CDR3 length: 17; D gene: TRBD1; V gene: TRBV18; J gene: TRBJ1-2; CDR3 DNA: TGTGCCAGCTCACCGATAAACTCAGGGGGCGCAGACTATGGCTACACCTTC; CDR3 protein: CASSPINSGGADYGYTF
clone size: -; CDR3 length: 15; D gene: -; V gene: TRBV6-5; J gene: TRBJ1-2; CDR3 DNA: TGTGCCAGCAGTTACTCATTTGACAGGAGGTATGGCTACACCTTC; CDR3 protein: CASSYSFDRRYGYTF
clone size: -; CDR3 length: 15; D gene: -; V gene: TRBV18; J gene: TRBJ2-7; CDR3 DNA: TGTGCCAGCTCACCGGGGGTAGCCAGCTCCTACGAGCAGTACTTC; CDR3 protein: CASSPGVASSYEQYF
clone size: -; CDR3 length: 15; D gene: TRBD2; V gene: TRBV9; J gene: TRBJ2-1; CDR3 DNA: TGTGCCAGCAGCGGACTAGCGGGGGCCACCAATGAGCAGTTCTTC; CDR3 protein: CASSGLAGATNEQFF
clone size: -; CDR3 length: 15; D gene: TRBD1; V gene: TRBV18; J gene: TRBJ2-5; CDR3 DNA: TGTGCCAGCTCACCAGGGACAGGGGGCGTAGAGACCCAGTACTTC; CDR3 protein: CASSPGTGGVETQYF
clone size: -; CDR3 length: 15; D gene: -; V gene: TRBV6-5; J gene: TRBJ1-1; CDR3 DNA: TGTGCCAGCTCCCGAGTGCTGGGGATTGGAACTGAAGCTTTCTTT; CDR3 protein: CASSRVLGIGTEAFF
clone size: -; CDR3 length: 13; D gene: -; V gene: TRBV30; J gene: TRBJ2-7; CDR3 DNA: TGTGCCTGGAGTGTACTTTCAGGGAACGAGCAGTACTTC; CDR3 protein: CAWSVLSGNEQYF
clone size: -; CDR3 length: 17; D gene: TRBD2; V gene: TRBV9; J gene: TRBJ2-3; CDR3 DNA: TGTGCCAGCAGCGTAGGTTGGGGCGGGGGAGTGACAGATACGCAGTATTTT; CDR3 protein: CASSVGWGGGVTDTQYF
clone size: -; CDR3 length: 12; D gene: -; V gene: TRBV18; J gene: TRBJ2-7; CDR3 DNA: TGTGCCAGCTCACCAGCAGGAACCGAGCAGTACTTC; CDR3 protein: CASSPAGTEQYF
clone size: -; CDR3 length: 13; D gene: TRBD1; V gene: TRBV29-1; J gene: TRBJ2-1; CDR3 DNA: TGCAGCGTTGCCGGGACAGGGTATGGTGAGCAGTTCTTC; CDR3 protein: CSVAGTGYGEQFF
clone size: -; CDR3 length: 14; D gene: -; V gene: TRBV9; J gene: TRBJ1-5; CDR3 DNA: TGTGCCAGCAGCGTAGACGGGGGCAATCAGCCCCAGCATTTT; CDR3 protein: CASSVDGGNQPQHF
clone size: -; CDR3 length: 15; D gene: TRBD1; V gene: TRBV7-3; J gene: TRBJ1-4; CDR3 DNA: TGTGCCAGCAGTCAAGCCAACAGGGGCGGCGAAAAACTGTTTTTT; CDR3 protein: CASSQANRGGEKLFF
clone size: -; CDR3 length: 14; D gene: -; V gene: TRBV25-1; J gene: TRBJ1-1; CDR3 DNA: TGTGCCAGCAGGCCCGGCGCGACGGACACTGAAGCTTTCTTT; CDR3 protein: CASRPGATDTEAFF
clone size: -; CDR3 length: 15; D gene: -; V gene: TRBV19; J gene: TRBJ1-5; CDR3 DNA: TGTGCCAGTAGTACAGCGATATATAGCAATCAGCCCCAGCATTTT; CDR3 protein: CASSTAIYSNQPQHF
clone size: -; CDR3 length: 16; D gene: TRBD2; V gene: TRBV3-1/TRBV3-2; J gene: TRBJ2-2; CDR3 DNA: TGTGCCAGCAGCCAGCGGACTAGCCTGAACACCGGGGAGCTGTTTTTT; CDR3 protein: CASSQRTSLNTGELFF